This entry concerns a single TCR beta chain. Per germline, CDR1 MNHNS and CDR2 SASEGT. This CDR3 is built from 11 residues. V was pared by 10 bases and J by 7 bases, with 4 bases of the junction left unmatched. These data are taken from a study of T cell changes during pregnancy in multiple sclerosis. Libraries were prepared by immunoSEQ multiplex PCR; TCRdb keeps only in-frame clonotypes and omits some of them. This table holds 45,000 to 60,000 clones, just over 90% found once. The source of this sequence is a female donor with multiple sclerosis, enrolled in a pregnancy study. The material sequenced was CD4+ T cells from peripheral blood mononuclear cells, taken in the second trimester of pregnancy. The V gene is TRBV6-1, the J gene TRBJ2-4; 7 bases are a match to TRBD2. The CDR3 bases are TGTGCCACCTATAGCGGGAACATTCAGTACTTC. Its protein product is CATYSGNIQYF.